The rows below give T cell receptor beta chains drawn from one sample of a study of cytomegalovirus exposure and HLA in healthy donors. Some clones are missing from TCRdb's copy, which holds only in-frame ones; the method was immunoSEQ multiplex PCR. The sample contains 65,000 to 70,000 clones, about 91% of which appear only once. The sequencing sample was made of PBMCs. The receptors come from a man aged 18 to 30 in good health and CMV-seronegative. The CDR3 runs from the conserved cysteine through the conserved F or W. Fields, in order: J gene, D gene, clone size, V gene, CDR3 protein, CDR3 DNA. D genes are given only for firm matches. A row's size may be missing; if present it is once, few, many or a size class.

TRBJ2-1,TRBD2,.,TRBV19,CASSPSFPSGKGEQFF,TGTGCCAGTAGTCCTTCCTTCCCCAGCGGGAAGGGTGAGCAGTTCTTC
TRBJ2-7,.,once,TRBV15,CATSRGSRPSSYEQYF,TGTGCCACCAGCAGAGGCTCACGGCCTAGCTCCTACGAGCAGTACTTC
TRBJ1-1,.,.,TRBV29-1,CSVVSAGEEAFF,TGCAGCGTTGTGTCGGCAGGGGAAGAAGCTTTCTTT
TRBJ2-1,.,.,TRBV19,CASSIEGGVYNEQFF,TGTGCCAGTAGTATTGAGGGTGGGGTCTACAATGAGCAGTTCTTC
TRBJ2-2,TRBD2,once,TRBV10-3,CAISLAGANTGELFF,TGTGCCATCAGTTTGGCGGGGGCGAACACCGGGGAGCTGTTTTTT
TRBJ1-2,.,.,TRBV6-5,CASSYSGRANYGYTF,TGTGCCAGCAGTTACTCGGGCAGAGCTAACTATGGCTACACCTTC
TRBJ2-1,TRBD2,.,TRBV7-3,CASSSPSGSPSYNEQFF,TGTGCCAGCAGCTCACCGAGCGGGAGCCCATCCTACAATGAGCAGTTCTTC
TRBJ2-1,.,.,TRBV7-2,CASSLKLAYNEQFF,TGTGCCAGCAGCTTAAAGCTAGCGTACAATGAGCAGTTCTTC
TRBJ2-7,TRBD1,.,TRBV11-1,CASSPDPDRGGYEQYF,TGTGCCAGCAGCCCCGACCCGGACAGGGGGGGGTACGAGCAGTACTTC
TRBJ1-1,.,.,TRBV15,CATSDGRSDEAFF,TGTGCCACCAGCGACGGGAGGTCTGATGAAGCTTTCTTT
TRBJ2-7,TRBD1,.,TRBV7-2,CASSEPGQGAYEQYF,TGTGCCAGCAGCGAACCGGGACAGGGGGCCTACGAGCAGTACTTC
TRBJ2-2,TRBD2,.,TRBV6-4,CASARGRLAGGPNTGELFF,TGTGCCAGCGCAAGAGGAAGGCTAGCGGGAGGGCCGAACACCGGGGAGCTGTTTTTT
TRBJ2-7,.,.,TRBV5-6,CASSPFQFGEQYF,TGTGCCAGCAGCCCTTTCCAATTCGGGGAGCAGTACTTC
TRBJ1-2,TRBD1,.,TRBV28,CASSGDRGLHYGYTF,TGTGCCAGCAGTGGGGACAGGGGGCTTCACTATGGCTACACCTTC
TRBJ2-6,.,.,TRBV4-3,CASSQAKIGQGTGANVLTF,TGCGCCAGCAGCCAAGCAAAAATCGGGCAGGGGACTGGGGCCAACGTCCTGACTTTC
TRBJ2-2,.,.,TRBV5-1,CASSFSGANTGELFF,TGCGCCAGCAGCTTCTCAGGCGCGAACACCGGGGAGCTGTTTTTT
TRBJ2-1,TRBD1,.,TRBV7-2,CASSSVGTVYNEQFF,TGTGCCAGCAGCTCGGTCGGGACAGTCTACAATGAGCAGTTCTTC
TRBJ2-3,TRBD2,.,TRBV27,CASSSPRTSGGADTQYF,TGTGCCAGCAGTTCGCCCCGGACTAGCGGGGGGGCAGATACGCAGTATTTT
TRBJ1-3,.,once,TRBV28,CASSSPFFGNTIYF,TGTGCCAGCAGTTCTCCCTTCTTCGGAAACACCATATATTTT
TRBJ1-2,.,.,TRBV27,CASKKGSHGYTF,TGTGCCAGCAAAAAGGGGTCCCATGGCTACACCTTC
TRBJ1-1,TRBD1,few,TRBV4-1,CASSPSSFRQGTGTEAFF,TGCGCCAGCAGCCCCTCATCTTTCAGACAGGGTACGGGCACTGAAGCTTTCTTT
TRBJ2-7,TRBD2,.,TRBV28,CASSFGGAANSYEQYF,TGTGCCAGCAGTTTCGGGGGGGCGGCCAACTCCTACGAGCAGTACTTC
TRBJ2-2,TRBD1,.,TRBV11-2,CASSYPGTGVTGELFF,TGTGCCAGCAGCTACCCCGGGACAGGGGTCACCGGGGAGCTGTTTTTT
TRBJ2-1,TRBD2,.,TRBV5-8,CASSLVTSVTNEQFF,TGTGCCAGCAGCCTAGTGACTAGCGTCACGAATGAGCAGTTCTTC